This TCR beta chain was documented in a study of graft-versus-host responses after intestinal transplantation. Graft tissue was processed to release intraepithelial and lamina propria lymphocytes. Germline CDR1 reads MGHDK; CDR2 reads SYGVNS. V was shortened by 3 bases and J by 4 bases, with 15 bases between the two germline ends. CDR3 length equals 15 residues. Libraries were prepared by immunoSEQ multiplex PCR; TCRdb keeps only in-frame clonotypes and omits some of them. The repertoire includes tens of thousands of clones, roughly 87% of them detected once, and roughly 18% sits in the top ten. Specimen: ileum tissue, collected around 190 days after intestinal transplant. This sequence joins TRBV25-1 and TRBJ1-1; D is possibly TRBD1 (5 bases). This TCR was recovered from a human patient who received an intestinal transplant, so some T cells may come from the graft donor. The CDR3 sequence: CASSDPGRGGTEAFF. CDR3 DNA: TGTGCCAGCAGTGACCCGGGACGGGGGGGCACTGAAGCTTTCTTT.